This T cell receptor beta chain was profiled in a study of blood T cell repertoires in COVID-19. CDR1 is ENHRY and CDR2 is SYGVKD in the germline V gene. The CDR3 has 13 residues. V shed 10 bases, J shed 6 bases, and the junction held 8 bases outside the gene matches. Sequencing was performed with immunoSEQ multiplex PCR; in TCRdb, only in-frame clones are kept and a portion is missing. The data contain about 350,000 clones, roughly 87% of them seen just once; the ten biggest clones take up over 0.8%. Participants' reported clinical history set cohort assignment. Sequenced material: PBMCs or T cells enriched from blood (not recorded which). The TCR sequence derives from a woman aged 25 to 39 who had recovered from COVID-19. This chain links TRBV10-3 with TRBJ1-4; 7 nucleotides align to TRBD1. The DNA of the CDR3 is TGTGCCACCCAAGACAGGGTAGATGAAAAACTGTTTTTT. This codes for CATQDRVDEKLFF.